This T cell receptor (beta chain) was captured by sequencing in a study of T cell repertoires in cytomegalovirus infection. CDR3 length: 14 residues. Trimming removed 1 base at V and 5 bases at J, with 11 bases between. Germline V gene data show CDR1 as SGHTA and CDR2 as FQGNSA. One entry per CDR3 protein results from TCRdb running MiXCR on the reads. There are around 450,000 distinct CDR3 sequences in the sample; 25% to 40% occur only once, and approximately 15% lies in the top ten. This clonotype was recorded many times. The sequencing input was PBMCs. The V call is TRBV7-2, the J call TRBJ2-5; tentatively, D is TRBD1 (6 bases). The clonotype comes from a human donor in good health (CMV status not recorded). Some clones in this sample may be carry-over from other donors' samples. For the CDR3, the DNA is TGTGCCAGCAGCTTAGGTCTTAGGGGGGAGACCCAGTACTTC. Translated: CASSLGLRGETQYF.